Listed below are T cell receptor beta chains from one sample, sequenced in a study of T cell responses to AZD1222 COVID-19 vaccine. The protocol was immunoSEQ multiplex PCR, while the TCRdb copy is restricted to in-frame clones and leaves out a portion. The sample lists 150,000 to 200,000 clones, more than 70% occurring once. Sample: peripheral blood, taken 28 days after the second AZD1222 dose. The receptors here all came from an adult who received the AZD1222 COVID-19 vaccine. Each CDR3 is given with its conserved first and last residue. Each record gives: V gene, J gene, clone size, D gene, CDR3 protein, CDR3 DNA. D genes are given only for firm matches. The size entry is marked missing in some rows and otherwise reads once, few, many or a size class.

>TRBV11-3|TRBJ2-1|.|.
CASSLAAAQMNEQFF
TGTGCCAGCAGCTTAGCAGCGGCCCAAATGAATGAGCAGTTCTTC
>TRBV7-9|TRBJ2-7|.|TRBD2
CASSRGRGTSYEQYF
TGTGCCAGCAGCCGAGGGAGGGGCACCTCCTACGAGCAGTACTTC
>TRBV9|TRBJ1-2|.|.
CASSVAPGSDYGYTF
TGTGCCAGCAGCGTAGCCCCCGGCAGCGACTATGGCTACACCTTC
>TRBV7-9|TRBJ2-3|.|TRBD1
CASSLDRATDTQYF
TGTGCCAGCAGCTTGGACAGGGCCACAGATACGCAGTATTTT
>TRBV28|TRBJ1-1|.|.
CASSFRATEAFF
TGTGCCAGCAGTTTCCGGGCAACTGAAGCTTTCTTT
>TRBV11-2|TRBJ1-1|once|.
CASSLDRNTEAFF
TGTGCCAGCAGCTTGGACAGGAACACTGAAGCTTTCTTT
>TRBV6-5|TRBJ2-7|few|TRBD1
CASSYQAGGTNEQYF
TGTGCCAGCAGTTACCAGGCAGGGGGCACAAACGAGCAGTACTTC
>TRBV5-5|TRBJ2-1|.|.
CASSLPGVGEQFF
TGTGCCAGCAGCCTGCCAGGGGTAGGTGAGCAGTTCTTC
>TRBV28|TRBJ2-2|.|.
CASSQGGYTGELFF
TGTGCCAGCAGTCAAGGGGGGTACACCGGGGAGCTGTTTTTT
>TRBV9|TRBJ2-5|once|TRBD1
CASSADRGQETQYF
TGTGCCAGCAGCGCAGACAGGGGCCAAGAGACCCAGTACTTC
>TRBV11-2|TRBJ2-3|.|.
CASSLGRLTRDTQYF
TGTGCCAGCAGCTTAGGGCGACTTACAAGAGATACGCAGTATTTT
>TRBV5-4|TRBJ2-5|.|.
CASSLAGVQETQYF
TGTGCCAGCAGCTTGGCCGGGGTCCAGGAGACCCAGTACTTC
>TRBV28|TRBJ2-5|.|TRBD2
CASSLTSGNTETQYF
TGTGCCAGCAGTTTAACTAGCGGGAACACGGAGACCCAGTACTTC
>TRBV24-1|TRBJ2-2|.|TRBD2
CATSDATSGMWVGELFF
TGTGCCACCAGTGATGCGACTAGCGGGATGTGGGTCGGGGAGCTGTTTTTT
>TRBV5-5|TRBJ2-7|.|.
CASSLVGDGSYEQYF
TGTGCCAGCAGCTTGGTAGGTGACGGTTCCTACGAGCAGTACTTC
>TRBV7-9|TRBJ2-7|.|.
CASSSSKSAYEQYF
TGTGCCAGCAGCTCTTCAAAATCGGCCTACGAGCAGTACTTC
>TRBV21-1|TRBJ1-2|few|.
CASSKWYQGPYGYTF
TGTGCCAGCAGCAAGTGGTATCAGGGACCCTATGGCTACACCTTC
>TRBV25-1|TRBJ1-6|once|.
CASSELRGSSPLHF
TGTGCCAGCAGTGAATTAAGGGGTAGTTCACCCCTCCACTTT
>TRBV6-2/TRBV6-3|TRBJ2-6|once|TRBD1
CASSPHRPGQGAGGANVLTF
TGTGCCAGCAGTCCCCACCGTCCGGGACAGGGGGCTGGTGGGGCCAACGTCCTGACTTTC
>TRBV7-3|TRBJ2-2|few|.
CASSLGSNTGELFF
TGTGCCAGCAGCTTAGGATCGAACACCGGGGAGCTGTTTTTT
>TRBV7-9|TRBJ2-1|.|TRBD1
CASSPAQGAYNEQFF
TGTGCCAGCAGCCCAGCACAGGGGGCGTATAATGAGCAGTTCTTC
>TRBV5-4|TRBJ1-3|.|TRBD1
CASSFRTGNSGNTIYF
TGTGCCAGCAGCTTCCGGACAGGCAACTCTGGAAACACCATATATTTT
>TRBV11-2|TRBJ1-6|once|.
CASSPEVQSSYNSPLHF
TGTGCCAGCAGCCCCGAGGTACAAAGCTCCTATAATTCACCCCTCCACTTT
>TRBV4-3|TRBJ2-2|.|.
CASSKTIHNTGELFF
TGCGCCAGCAGCAAGACAATTCATAACACCGGGGAGCTGTTTTTT
>TRBV5-1|TRBJ1-4|.|.
CASSPTSTNEKLFF
TGCGCCAGCAGCCCCACTTCAACTAATGAAAAACTGTTTTTT
>TRBV2|TRBJ2-7|.|.
CASSNRGGEQYF
TGTGCCAGCAGTAACAGGGGAGGCGAGCAGTACTTC
>TRBV18|TRBJ1-2|.|.
CASSPPTESYGYTF
TGTGCCAGCTCACCACCTACGGAGAGCTATGGCTACACCTTC
>TRBV7-9|TRBJ1-1|.|.
CASSHPAAPEAFF
TGTGCCAGCAGCCACCCGGCGGCCCCTGAAGCTTTCTTT
>TRBV11-2|TRBJ2-7|.|TRBD2
CASSTGGSSYEQYF
TGTGCCAGCAGCACAGGCGGGAGCTCCTACGAGCAGTACTTC
>TRBV6-5|TRBJ2-1|.|.
CASTWSAEQFF
TGTGCCAGCACTTGGAGTGCGGAGCAGTTCTTC
>TRBV19|TRBJ1-1|.|.
CASSMGTYTEAFF
TGTGCCAGTAGTATGGGGACCTACACTGAAGCTTTCTTT
>TRBV4-2|TRBJ1-2|.|.
CASSQDQDSNYGYTF
TGTGCCAGCAGCCAAGATCAGGACAGCAACTATGGCTACACCTTC
>TRBV6-5|TRBJ1-4|.|.
CASSYAGEYEKLFF
TGTGCCAGCAGTTACGCAGGAGAATATGAAAAACTGTTTTTT